This T cell receptor (beta chain) stems from a study of blood T cell repertoires in COVID-19. Across the whole study: Sites across the United States, Italy and Spain contributed samples from acute and convalescent COVID-19. Sources were T cells, B-cell-depleted T cells, or PBMCs; the material itself was cDNA or gDNA.

Those enrolled in Seattle joined during active infection and were followed longitudinally afterward. Sequencing was performed with immunoSEQ multiplex PCR; in TCRdb, only in-frame clones are kept and a portion is missing. The table records some 300,000 clones, 85% to 90% of them present only once. CDR1 is MNHEY, CDR2 SVGAGI, per germline. The CDR3 has 15 amino acids. V dropped 2 bases and J dropped 3 bases, with 13 bases sitting between them. The sequence was obtained from a woman aged 45-65 years with COVID-19, enrolled during active disease. V is TRBV6-5 and J is TRBJ2-5; unclear D gene. The sample taken for sequencing was peripheral blood. The CDR3 here is CASSYVGLGEETQYF. The CDR3 coding sequence is TGTGCCAGCAGTTACGTTGGCTTAGGAGAAGAGACCCAGTACTTC.